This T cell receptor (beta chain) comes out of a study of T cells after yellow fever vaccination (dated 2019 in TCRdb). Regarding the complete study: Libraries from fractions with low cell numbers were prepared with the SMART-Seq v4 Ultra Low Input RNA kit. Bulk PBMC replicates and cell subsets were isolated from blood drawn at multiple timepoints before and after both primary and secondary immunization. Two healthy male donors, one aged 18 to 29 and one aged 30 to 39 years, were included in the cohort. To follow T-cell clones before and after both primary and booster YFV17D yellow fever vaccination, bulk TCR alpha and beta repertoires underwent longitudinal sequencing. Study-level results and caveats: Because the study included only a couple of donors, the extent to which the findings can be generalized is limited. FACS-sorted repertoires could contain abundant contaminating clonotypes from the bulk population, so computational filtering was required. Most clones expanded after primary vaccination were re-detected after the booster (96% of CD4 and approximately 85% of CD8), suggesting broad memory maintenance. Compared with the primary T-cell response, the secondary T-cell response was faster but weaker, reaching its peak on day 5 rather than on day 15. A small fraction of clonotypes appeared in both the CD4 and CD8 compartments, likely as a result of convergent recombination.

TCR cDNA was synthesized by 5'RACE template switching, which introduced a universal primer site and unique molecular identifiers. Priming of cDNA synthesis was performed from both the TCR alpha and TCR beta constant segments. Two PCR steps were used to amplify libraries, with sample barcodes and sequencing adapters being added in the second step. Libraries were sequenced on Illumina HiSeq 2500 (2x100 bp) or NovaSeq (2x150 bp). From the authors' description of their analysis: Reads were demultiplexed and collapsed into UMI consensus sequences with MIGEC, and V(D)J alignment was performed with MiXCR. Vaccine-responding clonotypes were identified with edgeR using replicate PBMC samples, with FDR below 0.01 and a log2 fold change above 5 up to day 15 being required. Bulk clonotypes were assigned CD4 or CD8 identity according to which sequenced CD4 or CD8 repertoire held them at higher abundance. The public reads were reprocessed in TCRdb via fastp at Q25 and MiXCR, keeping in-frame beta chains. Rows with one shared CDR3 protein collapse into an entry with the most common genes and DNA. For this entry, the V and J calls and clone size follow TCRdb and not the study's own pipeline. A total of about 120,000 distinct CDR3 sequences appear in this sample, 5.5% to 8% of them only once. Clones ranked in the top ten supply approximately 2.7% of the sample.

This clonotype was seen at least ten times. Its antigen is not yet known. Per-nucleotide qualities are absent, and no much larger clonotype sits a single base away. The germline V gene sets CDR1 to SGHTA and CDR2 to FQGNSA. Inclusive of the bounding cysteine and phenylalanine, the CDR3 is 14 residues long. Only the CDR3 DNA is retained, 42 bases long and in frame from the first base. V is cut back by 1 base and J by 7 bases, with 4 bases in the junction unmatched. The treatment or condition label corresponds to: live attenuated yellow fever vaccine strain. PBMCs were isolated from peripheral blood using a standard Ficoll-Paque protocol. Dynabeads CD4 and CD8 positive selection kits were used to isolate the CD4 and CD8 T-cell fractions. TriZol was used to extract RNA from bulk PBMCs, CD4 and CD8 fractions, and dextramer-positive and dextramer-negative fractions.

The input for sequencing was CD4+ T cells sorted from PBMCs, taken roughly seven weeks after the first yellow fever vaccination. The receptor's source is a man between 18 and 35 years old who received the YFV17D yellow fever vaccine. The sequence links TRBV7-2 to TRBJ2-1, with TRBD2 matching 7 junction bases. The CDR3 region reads CASSLGPAGNEQFF. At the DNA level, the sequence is TGTGCCAGCAGCTTAGGTCCAGCGGGGAATGAGCAGTTCTTC.